The source of this T cell receptor beta chain is a study of graft-versus-host responses after intestinal transplantation. Trimming left V 8 bases short and J 6 bases short, with 5 bases between. The CDR3 length is 10 residues. Looked up from germline, CDR1 is MNHEY and CDR2 is SMNVEV (reference sequence). The repertoire was sequenced with immunoSEQ multiplex PCR; TCRdb's copy has only in-frame clones and lacks some. The table has about 94,000 clones, around nine tenths seen once; the top ten hold about 0.45%. As for this clone: What it binds is unknown.

The chain uses TRBV27 and TRBJ1-5; D remains unclear. This sequence was found in a human donor who received an intestinal transplant. Sequencing used unstimulated CD8+ T cells sorted from spleen or lymph node cells, obtained before intestinal transplant. CDR3 sequence (DNA): TGTGCCAGCGGGAGTCAGCCCCAGCATTTT. Translation: CASGSQPQHF.